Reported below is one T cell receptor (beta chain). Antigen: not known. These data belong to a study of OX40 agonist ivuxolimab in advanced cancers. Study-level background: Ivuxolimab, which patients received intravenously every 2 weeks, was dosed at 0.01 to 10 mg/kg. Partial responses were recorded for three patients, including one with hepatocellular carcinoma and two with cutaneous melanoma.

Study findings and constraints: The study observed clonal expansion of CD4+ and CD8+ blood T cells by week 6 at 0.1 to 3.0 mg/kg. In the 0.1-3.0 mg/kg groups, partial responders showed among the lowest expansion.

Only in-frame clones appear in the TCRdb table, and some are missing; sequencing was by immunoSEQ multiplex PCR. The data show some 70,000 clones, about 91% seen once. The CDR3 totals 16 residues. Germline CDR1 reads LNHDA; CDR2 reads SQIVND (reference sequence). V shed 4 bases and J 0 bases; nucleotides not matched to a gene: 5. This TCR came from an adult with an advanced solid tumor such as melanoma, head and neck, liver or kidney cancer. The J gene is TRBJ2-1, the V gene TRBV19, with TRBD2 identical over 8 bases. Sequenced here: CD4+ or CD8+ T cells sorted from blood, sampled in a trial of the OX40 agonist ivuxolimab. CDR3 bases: TGTGCCAGTAGTAGGGCGCGGGAGGTCTCCTACAATGAGCAGTTCTTC. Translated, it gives CASSRAREVSYNEQFF.